These T cell receptor beta chains were read from a single sample in a study of shared T cell receptors in the human thymus. Here immunoSEQ multiplex PCR was the method, and the copy in TCRdb shows in-frame clones only, minus some. The table records hundreds of thousands of clones, roughly 88% of them present only once. This sample was also put to use in a study of human thymus T cells.

Input material: thymocytes. The origin of the receptors is a boy under two years old with a congenital heart defect. The CDR3 runs from the conserved cysteine through the conserved F or W. Fields, in order: J gene, clone size, V gene, D gene, CDR3 DNA, CDR3 protein. The D gene is left open where the match is weak. Clone size is shown for a subset of rows, as once, few, many or a class of expanded clone.

>TRBJ2-1|-|TRBV5-4|-
TGTGCCAGCAGCTTGGCCGTTTTAGGGGGGGGTGATGAGCAGTTCTTC
CASSLAVLGGGDEQFF
>TRBJ2-1|-|TRBV28|TRBD1
TGTGCCAGCAGCAGACATGGACAGGGTGCTTGGAATGAGCAGTTCTTC
CASSRHGQGAWNEQFF
>TRBJ2-1|-|TRBV7-2|TRBD2
TGTGCCAGCAGCTTGGAGACCGGGACTAGGATTTACAATGAGCAGTTCTTC
CASSLETGTRIYNEQFF
>TRBJ1-5|-|TRBV6-5|-
TGTGCCAGCAGTCCTCGACAGGTTAGCAATCAGCCCCAGCATTTT
CASSPRQVSNQPQHF
>TRBJ2-6|once|TRBV30|-
TGTGCCTGGAGTAGAGGGGGGAGGGAAACTGGGGCCAACGTCCTGACTTTC
CAWSRGGRETGANVLTF
>TRBJ2-7|-|TRBV7-2|TRBD2
TGTGCCAGCAGCCCGGGGACTAGCAACGAGCAGTACTTC
CASSPGTSNEQYF
>TRBJ1-3|once|TRBV18|TRBD1
TGTGCCAGCTCACCCGGACAGGGTGGGAACACCATATATTTT
CASSPGQGGNTIYF
>TRBJ2-3|-|TRBV15|-
TGTGCCACCAGCAGACCAGGAAGACCCACAGATACGCAGTATTTT
CATSRPGRPTDTQYF
>TRBJ2-1|-|TRBV11-2|-
TGTGCCAGCAGCTCCGTCCGGGACTACAATGAGCAGTTCTTC
CASSSVRDYNEQFF
>TRBJ1-1|-|TRBV6-5|TRBD1
TGTGCCAGCAGTTACTTGACAGGGATTAACGCTGAAGCTTTCTTT
CASSYLTGINAEAFF
>TRBJ2-7|-|TRBV7-8|TRBD2
TGTGCCAGCAGCGTCGTAGAGGGGGCGGCTAGCGGGAGGTACGAGCAGTACTTC
CASSVVEGAASGRYEQYF
>TRBJ2-2|-|TRBV7-8|TRBD2
TGTGCCAGCACCATACTAGCGGAATACACCGGGGAGCTGTTTTTT
CASTILAEYTGELFF
>TRBJ2-5|once|TRBV29-1|-
TGCAGCGTTGTCCCGGGACAAGGCCAAGAGACCCAGTACTTC
CSVVPGQGQETQYF
>TRBJ2-3|-|TRBV5-1|TRBD1
TGCGCCAGCAGCCCCGACAGGGGGCCCAGCACAGATACGCAGTATTTT
CASSPDRGPSTDTQYF
>TRBJ2-3|once|TRBV18|-
TGTGCCAGCTCCCCGACAACAGATACGCAGTATTTT
CASSPTTDTQYF
>TRBJ1-1|-|TRBV11-2|-
TGTGCCAGCAGCCTGCTTACCACGGGACACCTTAACACTGAAGCTTTCTTT
CASSLLTTGHLNTEAFF
>TRBJ2-7|-|TRBV19|TRBD1
TGTGCCAGTAGTATCGGGGGTAACCGGGACAGGGGTGTAGGAGCGGGAGCCTCCTACGAGCAGTACTTC
CASSIGGNRDRGVGAGASYEQYF